A selection of T cell receptor beta chains follows, all from one sample in a study of OX40 agonist ivuxolimab in advanced cancers. Measured with immunoSEQ multiplex PCR; TCRdb has only the in-frame clones, and not every one. The data show tens of thousands of clones, 86% seen once. The sample was CD4+ or CD8+ T cells sorted from blood, taken in a trial of the OX40 agonist ivuxolimab. Receptors were obtained from an adult with an advanced solid tumor such as melanoma, head and neck, liver or kidney cancer. Both conserved end residues are part of each CDR3. D genes are given only for firm matches. Rows give clone size only sometimes, using once, few, many, or a class for an expanded clone.

v_gene	j_gene	abundance	d_gene	CDR3aa	CDR3nt
TRBV19	TRBJ2-1	NA	NA	CASSIWPPREYNEQFF	TGTGCCAGTAGTATTTGGCCCCCAAGGGAGTACAATGAGCAGTTCTTC
TRBV7-9	TRBJ1-6	NA	NA	CASTTDGLTSPLHF	TGTGCCAGCACCACCGACGGCCTTACATCACCCCTCCACTTT
TRBV5-1	TRBJ2-7	NA	NA	CASKEGDEQYF	TGCGCCAGCAAGGAGGGGGACGAGCAGTACTTC
TRBV18	TRBJ2-7	NA	NA	CASSPPGTPYEQYF	TGTGCCAGCTCACCACCCGGTACTCCCTACGAGCAGTACTTC
TRBV14	TRBJ2-5	NA	TRBD1	CASSHGQGRVETQYF	TGTGCCAGCAGCCACGGACAGGGTAGGGTGGAGACCCAGTACTTC
TRBV9	TRBJ2-1	NA	TRBD2	CASSLGLADSYNEQFF	TGTGCCAGCAGCTTGGGACTAGCGGACTCCTACAATGAGCAGTTCTTC
TRBV4-1	TRBJ2-7	NA	TRBD1	CASSQGIGTVYEQYF	TGCGCCAGCAGCCAAGGAATCGGGACAGTCTACGAGCAGTACTTC
TRBV18	TRBJ1-1	NA	TRBD1	CASSPQGANAEAFF	TGTGCCAGCTCACCACAGGGGGCTAACGCTGAAGCTTTCTTT
TRBV12-5	TRBJ2-5	once	NA	CASGPRQETQYF	TGTGCTAGTGGCCCACGCCAAGAGACCCAGTACTTC
TRBV21-1	TRBJ1-2	NA	NA	CASSPTWDPGRATYGYTF	TGTGCCAGCAGCCCGACTTGGGACCCAGGGCGCGCTACCTATGGCTACACCTTC
TRBV7-2	TRBJ2-1	NA	NA	CASSLNFGEQFF	TGTGCCAGCAGCTTAAATTTCGGAGAACAGTTCTTC
TRBV5-4	TRBJ2-5	NA	NA	CASSLDARGGETQYF	TGTGCCAGCAGCTTGGACGCCAGGGGTGGGGAGACCCAGTACTTC
TRBV6-1	TRBJ1-6	NA	TRBD1	CASSEGRTGLSSYNSPLHF	TGTGCCAGCAGTGAGGGTCGGACAGGTTTGAGCTCCTATAATTCACCCCTCCACTTT
TRBV7-2	TRBJ1-4	NA	NA	CASSLTASNEKLFF	TGTGCCAGCAGCTTAACAGCCTCTAATGAAAAACTGTTTTTT
TRBV5-1	TRBJ1-2	NA	NA	CASSASGTYYGYTF	TGCGCCAGCAGCGCGTCCGGGACGTACTATGGCTACACCTTC
TRBV27	TRBJ2-2	NA	NA	CASSLRSAYTGELFF	TGTGCCAGCAGTTTAAGATCAGCTTACACCGGGGAGCTGTTTTTT
TRBV9	TRBJ1-1	once	NA	CASSTVNTEAFF	TGTGCCAGCAGTACAGTGAACACTGAAGCTTTCTTT
TRBV4-1	TRBJ2-1	NA	NA	CASSQPLRGGDEQFF	TGCGCCAGCAGCCAACCCCTCCGTGGGGGAGATGAGCAGTTCTTC
TRBV28	TRBJ2-3	NA	NA	CASRGHGRRSSTDTQYF	TGTGCCAGCCGTGGCCATGGGAGGCGATCTAGCACAGATACGCAGTATTTT
TRBV9	TRBJ2-1	once	NA	CASSVQGMGNEQFF	TGTGCCAGCAGCGTACAGGGTATGGGGAATGAGCAGTTCTTC
TRBV4-1	TRBJ2-2	NA	NA	CASSQDGRNTGELFF	TGCGCCAGCAGCCAAGATGGGCGGAACACCGGGGAGCTGTTTTTT
TRBV11-2	TRBJ1-2	few	TRBD1	CASSSRLDRAGYTF	TGTGCCAGCAGCTCCCGGTTGGACAGGGCCGGCTACACCTTC
TRBV19	TRBJ1-2	NA	NA	CASTYGRAISGYTF	TGTGCCAGTACCTATGGCAGGGCGATTTCTGGCTACACCTTC
TRBV2	TRBJ2-1	NA	TRBD2	CASSTGTSGGTYNEQFF	TGTGCCAGCAGTACCGGGACTAGCGGGGGGACCTACAATGAGCAGTTCTTC
TRBV6-6	TRBJ1-1	NA	NA	CASSYSQGRTEAFF	TGTGCCAGCAGTTACTCCCAGGGGCGGACTGAAGCTTTCTTT
TRBV21-1	TRBJ1-5	NA	NA	CASSKEAPQPQHF	TGTGCCAGCAGCAAAGAGGCCCCTCAGCCCCAGCATTTT
TRBV5-1	TRBJ2-1	few	TRBD1	CASSFETGGFHEQFF	TGCGCCAGCAGCTTTGAGACAGGGGGTTTTCATGAGCAGTTCTTC
TRBV9	TRBJ1-2	once	NA	CASSIRGQQGGYTF	TGTGCCAGCAGTATAAGAGGGCAACAGGGAGGCTACACCTTC
TRBV6-1	TRBJ1-5	NA	NA	CASRLTGINQPQHF	TGTGCCAGCAGACTTACAGGGATCAATCAGCCCCAGCATTTT
TRBV25-1	TRBJ1-4	NA	NA	CASSRQPNEKLFF	TGTGCCAGCAGCCGACAGCCTAATGAAAAACTGTTTTTT
TRBV28	TRBJ1-6	NA	TRBD1	CASSPREGQGEMGSPLHF	TGTGCCAGCAGTCCGCGCGAGGGACAGGGGGAAATGGGTTCACCCCTCCACTTT
TRBV18	TRBJ1-2	NA	TRBD1	CASSPPTGREGGYTF	TGTGCCAGCTCACCACCGACAGGGAGAGAGGGAGGCTACACCTTC
TRBV29-1	TRBJ1-1	NA	NA	CSVSPRQSTEAFF	TGCAGCGTTTCTCCTAGGCAGAGCACTGAAGCTTTCTTT
TRBV28	TRBJ2-2	NA	NA	CASLRVSNTGELFF	TGTGCCAGCCTCAGGGTTTCGAACACCGGGGAGCTGTTTTTT
TRBV4-2	TRBJ1-2	NA	NA	CASSQGGKGGYTF	TGTGCCAGCAGCCAAGGGGGGAAGGGCGGCTACACCTTC
TRBV5-4	TRBJ2-1	once	NA	CASSPRLGDYNEQFF	TGTGCCAGCAGCCCGCGACTAGGGGACTACAATGAGCAGTTCTTC
TRBV6-5	TRBJ1-2	NA	NA	CASKPDGTNYGYTF	TGTGCCAGCAAACCGGACGGAACTAACTATGGCTACACCTTC
TRBV5-1	TRBJ1-1	NA	NA	CASSLALGTANTEAFF	TGCGCCAGCAGCTTGGCCCTCGGTACAGCGAACACTGAAGCTTTCTTT
TRBV6-1	TRBJ2-3	NA	TRBD2	CASSSRGGEDDTQYF	TGTGCCAGCAGTAGTCGGGGGGGCGAAGACGATACGCAGTATTTT
TRBV2	TRBJ2-7	NA	NA	CASGPVPPYEQYF	TGTGCCTCTGGACCCGTCCCACCTTACGAGCAGTACTTC
TRBV7-6	TRBJ2-7	few	TRBD1	CASSPSITGGPNEQYF	TGTGCCAGCAGCCCTAGCATAACAGGGGGCCCCAACGAGCAGTACTTC
TRBV6-1	TRBJ2-7	NA	NA	CASSEDGTYEQYF	TGTGCCAGCAGTGAAGACGGCACCTACGAGCAGTACTTC
TRBV11-3	TRBJ1-5	NA	TRBD1	CASSLGQGGNQPQHF	TGTGCCAGCAGCTTAGGACAGGGGGGCAATCAGCCCCAGCATTTT
TRBV19	TRBJ2-2	NA	NA	CASSIRPTGELFF	TGTGCCAGTAGTATTAGACCCACCGGGGAGCTGTTTTTT
TRBV27	TRBJ1-2	few	NA	CASSWGGGGVYGYTF	TGTGCCAGCAGTTGGGGAGGCGGAGGAGTCTATGGCTACACCTTC
TRBV7-8	TRBJ2-1	NA	TRBD2	CASSLGLPGLAGGRSYNEQFF	TGTGCCAGCAGCTTAGGGCTACCGGGACTAGCGGGGGGGCGGTCCTACAATGAGCAGTTCTTC
TRBV19	TRBJ1-1	NA	TRBD1	CASRPTGVNRRPAFF	TGTGCCAGTAGACCGACAGGGGTAAACCGGCGCCCAGCTTTCTTT
TRBV10-3	TRBJ1-1	once	NA	CAISVGGGNTEAFF	TGTGCCATCAGTGTCGGGGGGGGGAACACTGAAGCTTTCTTT
TRBV6-5	TRBJ1-1	NA	NA	CASSETHENTEAFF	TGTGCCAGCAGTGAAACCCACGAGAACACTGAAGCTTTCTTT
TRBV5-5	TRBJ1-4	NA	TRBD1	CASSYSLSRDRVSNEKLFF	TGTGCCAGCAGCTACTCACTGTCCCGGGACAGGGTTTCTAATGAAAAACTGTTTTTT
TRBV5-1	TRBJ1-2	NA	NA	CASSFRVGRAPGGYTF	TGCGCCAGCAGCTTCCGTGTAGGCAGGGCCCCGGGAGGCTACACCTTC
TRBV7-2	TRBJ2-2	NA	NA	CASSLVVATGELFF	TGTGCCAGCAGCTTAGTAGTGGCCACCGGGGAGCTGTTTTTT
TRBV6-6	TRBJ2-7	NA	NA	CASSYEVYEQYF	TGTGCCAGCAGTTACGAGGTGTACGAGCAGTACTTC
TRBV7-2	TRBJ1-5	NA	NA	CASSLVVGGSDQPQHF	TGTGCCAGCAGCTTAGTGGTCGGGGGGTCGGATCAGCCCCAGCATTTT
TRBV6-1	TRBJ1-5	NA	NA	CASRPTGYSNQPQHF	TGTGCCAGCAGACCGACGGGTTATAGCAATCAGCCCCAGCATTTT